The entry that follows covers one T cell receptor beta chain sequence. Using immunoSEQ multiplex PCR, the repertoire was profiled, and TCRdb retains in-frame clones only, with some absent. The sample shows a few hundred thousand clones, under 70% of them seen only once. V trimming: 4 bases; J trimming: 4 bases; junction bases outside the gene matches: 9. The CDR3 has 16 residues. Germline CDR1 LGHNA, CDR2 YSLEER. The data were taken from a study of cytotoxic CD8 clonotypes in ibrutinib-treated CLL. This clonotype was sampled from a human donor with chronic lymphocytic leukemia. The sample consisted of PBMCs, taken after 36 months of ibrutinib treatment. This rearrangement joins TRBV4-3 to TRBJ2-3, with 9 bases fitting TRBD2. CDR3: CASSLSVAGVPDTQYF. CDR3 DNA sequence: TGCGCCAGCAGCCTCTCAGTAGCGGGAGTACCAGATACGCAGTATTTT.